A selection of T cell receptor beta chains follows, all from one sample in a study of blood T cell repertoires in COVID-19. The assay was immunoSEQ multiplex PCR, and TCRdb's table has in-frame clones only and misses some. The sample has fewer than 400,000 clones; nearly 90% are singletons. Sequencing used PBMCs or T cells enriched from blood (not recorded which). The origin of the receptors is a woman in her twenties or thirties who had recovered from COVID-19. The CDR3 runs from the conserved cysteine through the conserved F or W. The D gene is left open where the match is weak. Only part of the rows carry a size: once, few, many, or a class if the clone is expanded.

d_gene | j_gene | v_gene | abundance | CDR3aa | CDR3nt
TRBD1 | TRBJ2-4 | TRBV7-9 | - | CASSPPRGQGNIQYF | TGTGCCAGCAGCCCACCCCGGGGACAGGGAAACATTCAGTACTTC
TRBD2 | TRBJ2-1 | TRBV6-5 | - | CASEAGDAYNEQFF | TGTGCCAGCGAAGCGGGAGACGCCTACAATGAGCAGTTCTTC
- | TRBJ2-7 | TRBV30 | few | CAWSLGTVGSYEQYF | TGTGCCTGGAGTCTAGGGACTGTAGGCTCCTACGAGCAGTACTTC
TRBD2 | TRBJ2-4 | TRBV2 | - | CASSDRQAGVAKNIQYF | TGTGCCAGCAGTGATAGGCAAGCGGGGGTAGCCAAAAACATTCAGTACTTC
TRBD2 | TRBJ2-7 | TRBV12-5 | - | CASGLPPGLRTSLGYEQYF | TGTGCTAGTGGTTTGCCTCCGGGACTAAGGACCTCCCTCGGCTACGAGCAGTACTTC
TRBD2 | TRBJ2-5 | TRBV6-1 | - | CASSESRTSGRSRETQYF | TGTGCCAGCAGTGAGTCCCGGACTAGCGGGAGATCTCGAGAGACCCAGTACTTC
- | TRBJ2-5 | TRBV4-1 | - | CASSQVGGASRETQYF | TGCGCCAGCAGCCAAGTTGGTGGGGCGTCGCGGGAGACCCAGTACTTC
TRBD1 | TRBJ1-2 | TRBV5-1 | - | CASSSDRQYGYTF | TGCGCCAGCAGTTCGGACAGGCAGTATGGCTACACCTTC
TRBD1 | TRBJ2-2 | TRBV2 | - | CASSSLVGGGGELFF | TGTGCCAGCAGTTCCTTAGTAGGGGGCGGCGGGGAGCTGTTTTTT
- | TRBJ1-1 | TRBV4-1 | - | CASSQEPGKRTEAFF | TGCGCCAGCAGCCAAGAACCGGGGAAGAGGACTGAAGCTTTCTTT
- | TRBJ2-2 | TRBV27 | - | CASSLLATGELFF | TGTGCCAGCAGTTTATTGGCTACCGGGGAGCTGTTTTTT
TRBD1 | TRBJ2-7 | TRBV7-8 | - | CASRRGQGPSYEQYF | TGTGCCAGCAGGCGTGGACAGGGGCCCTCCTACGAGCAGTACTTC
- | TRBJ1-1 | TRBV30 | once | CAWIRARNTEAFF | TGTGCCTGGATCCGTGCTAGGAACACTGAAGCTTTCTTT
- | TRBJ2-5 | TRBV7-9 | - | CASSNSGQKETQYF | TGTGCCAGCAGCAACTCTGGACAGAAAGAGACCCAGTACTTC
- | TRBJ2-7 | TRBV29-1 | - | CSVEVLAHSSGEQYF | TGCAGCGTTGAGGTCCTGGCGCATTCCTCGGGCGAGCAGTACTTC
TRBD1 | TRBJ2-1 | TRBV28 | - | CASSLGTGGGYNEQFF | TGTGCCAGCAGTTTGGGGACAGGGGGCGGCTACAATGAGCAGTTCTTC
- | TRBJ1-6 | TRBV2 | - | CATRGFGSPLHF | TGTGCCACAAGGGGGTTTGGGTCACCCCTCCACTTT
TRBD1 | TRBJ2-1 | TRBV11-2 | - | CASSSRDRVFNNEQFF | TGTGCCAGCAGCAGCCGGGACAGGGTGTTTAACAATGAGCAGTTCTTC
TRBD1 | TRBJ1-5 | TRBV6-2/TRBV6-3 | - | CASSKDREGQPQHF | TGTGCCAGCAGCAAGGACAGGGAGGGCCAGCCCCAGCATTTT
- | TRBJ1-1 | TRBV20-1 | - | CSAQRRTEAFF | TGCAGTGCCCAGCGCCGCACTGAAGCTTTCTTT
- | TRBJ1-6 | TRBV4-2 | - | CASSQGQGSSYNSPLHF | TGTGCCAGCAGCCAAGGGCAGGGGAGCTCCTATAATTCACCCCTCCACTTT
TRBD1 | TRBJ2-5 | TRBV6-5 | few | CASTRDRVGQETQYF | TGTGCCAGCACCAGAGACAGGGTCGGCCAAGAGACCCAGTACTTC
- | TRBJ1-1 | TRBV5-1 | - | CASRGPRTNTEAFF | TGCGCCAGCAGGGGGCCCCGAACGAACACTGAAGCTTTCTTT
- | TRBJ1-2 | TRBV11-2 | few | CASSFVQAYGYTF | TGTGCCAGCAGCTTCGTTCAGGCCTATGGCTACACCTTC
TRBD1 | TRBJ1-4 | TRBV7-9 | - | CASSFLTGAPNEKLFF | TGTGCCAGCAGCTTCCTGACAGGGGCCCCTAATGAAAAACTGTTTTTT
- | TRBJ2-7 | TRBV3-1/TRBV3-2 | - | CASSQDPPRGLGRRYEQYF | TGTGCCAGCAGCCAAGACCCCCCCCGGGGGCTCGGGAGGAGATACGAGCAGTACTTC
- | TRBJ1-5 | TRBV6-5 | - | CASMPEGNQPQHF | TGTGCCAGCATGCCCGAGGGCAATCAGCCCCAGCATTTT
TRBD1 | TRBJ1-3 | TRBV19 | - | CASQQDRGNTIYF | TGTGCCAGCCAACAGGACAGGGGAAACACCATATATTTT
- | TRBJ2-3 | TRBV7-3 | - | CASSPLFSTDTQYF | TGTGCCAGCAGCCCCTTATTTAGCACAGATACGCAGTATTTT